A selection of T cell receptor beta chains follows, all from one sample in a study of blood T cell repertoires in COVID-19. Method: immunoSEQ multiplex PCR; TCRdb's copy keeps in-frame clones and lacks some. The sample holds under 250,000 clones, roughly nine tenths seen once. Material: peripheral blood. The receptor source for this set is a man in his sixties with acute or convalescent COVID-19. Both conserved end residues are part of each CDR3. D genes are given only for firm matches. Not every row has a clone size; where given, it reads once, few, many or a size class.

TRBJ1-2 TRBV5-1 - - CASSLVQDSLGYGYTF TGCGCCAGCAGCTTGGTACAGGACAGCTTGGGGTATGGCTACACCTTC
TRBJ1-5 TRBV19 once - CASSPADYSNQPQHF TGTGCCAGTAGTCCCGCGGACTATAGCAATCAGCCCCAGCATTTT
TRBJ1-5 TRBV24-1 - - CATSDPNQPQHF TGTGCCACCAGTGATCCGAATCAGCCCCAGCATTTT
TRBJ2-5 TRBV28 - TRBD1 CASRATGGSAETQYF TGTGCCAGCAGAGCCACAGGGGGTTCGGCAGAGACCCAGTACTTC
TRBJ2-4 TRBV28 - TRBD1 CASSPPGGQGGHIQYF TGTGCCAGCAGCCCACCGGGGGGACAGGGGGGTCACATTCAGTACTTC
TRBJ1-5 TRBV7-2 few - CASSLDQGDHQPQHF TGTGCCAGCAGCTTAGACCAGGGTGATCATCAGCCCCAGCATTTT
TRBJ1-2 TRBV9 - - CASSVSGSGGYTF TGTGCCAGCAGCGTAAGTGGCAGCGGCGGCTACACCTTC
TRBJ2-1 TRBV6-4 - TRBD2 CATSSGSYNEQFF TGTGCCACCTCCAGCGGGAGTTATAATGAGCAGTTCTTC
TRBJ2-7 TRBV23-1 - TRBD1 CASSQCDPLLTGPRSYEQYF TGCGCCAGCAGTCAATGCGACCCCCTCCTGACAGGGCCGCGCTCCTACGAGCAGTACTTC
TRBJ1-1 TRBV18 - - CASSRKEGTEAFF TGTGCCAGCTCACGGAAAGAGGGCACTGAAGCTTTCTTT
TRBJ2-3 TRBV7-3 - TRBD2 CASSSGTSGGSTDTQYF TGTGCCAGCAGCTCCGGGACTAGCGGGGGTAGCACAGATACGCAGTATTTT
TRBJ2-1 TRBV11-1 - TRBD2 CASSAKGTSGSNEQFF TGTGCCAGCAGCGCCAAGGGGACTAGCGGGAGCAATGAGCAGTTCTTC
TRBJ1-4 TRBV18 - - CASSPQGEGKLFF TGTGCCAGCTCACCACAGGGGGAAGGAAAACTGTTTTTT
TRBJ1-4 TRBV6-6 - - CASSYSGSGGEKLFF TGTGCCAGCAGTTACTCAGGTTCCGGGGGGGAAAAACTGTTTTTT
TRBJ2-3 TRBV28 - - CASSLLGPIGATQYF TGTGCCAGCAGTTTACTAGGCCCAATAGGGGCAACGCAGTATTTT
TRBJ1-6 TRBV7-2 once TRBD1 CASSLAPGQGSPLHF TGTGCCAGCAGCTTAGCGCCGGGACAGGGTTCACCCCTCCACTTT
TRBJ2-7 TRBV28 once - CASSRRYEQYF TGTGCCAGCTCCAGGAGGTACGAGCAGTACTTC
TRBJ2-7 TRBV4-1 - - CASSQVLEGGYEQYF TGCGCCAGCAGCCAAGTACTGGAGGGCGGGTACGAGCAGTACTTC
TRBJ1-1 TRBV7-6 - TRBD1 CASSFGQDTEAFF TGTGCCAGCAGCTTCGGACAGGACACTGAAGCTTTCTTT
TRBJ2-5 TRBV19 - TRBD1 CASSRRTGGQETQYF TGTGCCAGTAGTAGGCGGACAGGGGGCCAAGAGACCCAGTACTTC
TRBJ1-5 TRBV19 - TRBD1 CASSTDRNNQPQHF TGTGCCAGTAGTACGGACAGGAACAATCAGCCCCAGCATTTT
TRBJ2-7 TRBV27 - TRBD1 CASKNRDSVYEQYF TGTGCCAGCAAGAACCGGGACAGCGTCTACGAGCAGTACTTC
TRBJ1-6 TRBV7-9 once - CASSPMSDNSPLHF TGTGCCAGCAGCCCTATGAGCGATAATTCACCCCTCCACTTT
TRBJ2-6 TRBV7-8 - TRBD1 CASSFGTGVAGANVLTF TGTGCCAGCAGCTTCGGGACAGGGGTTGCCGGGGCCAACGTCCTGACTTTC